These 5 T cell receptor beta chains were sequenced from one sample in a study of PD-1 blockade in mismatch repair-deficient tumors. Time point noted: archival surgical resection tumor tissue. The data were produced by immunoSEQ multiplex PCR, yet TCRdb's version contains in-frame clones alone and is incomplete. The sample holds thousands of clones, 60% to 85% seen once. The sample consisted of primary tumor tissue, taken from a patient treated with pembrolizumab. These receptors originate from an adult with mismatch repair-deficient cancer.

This rearrangement joins TRBV11-2 to TRBJ1-3; tentatively, D is TRBD1 (6 bases). This CDR3 contains 14 residues. V shed 1 base and J shed 2 bases, with 6 bases lying between them. CDR1 is SGHAT and CDR2 is FQNNGV in the germline V gene. In nucleotides, the CDR3 is TGTGCCAGCAGCTTAGGGGGGCCTGGAAACACCATATATTTT. Its protein product is CASSLGGPGNTIYF.

V gene TRBV6-4 combines with J gene TRBJ2-1, with 7 bases identical to TRBD1. CDR1 is MRHNA and CDR2 is SNTAGT in the germline V gene. With V trimmed by 2 bases and J by 3 bases, 4 bases remained unmatched. The CDR3 is made up of 15 amino acids. In DNA, the CDR3 is TGTGCCAGCAGTGACGGGGCAGGGGGCTACAATGAGCAGTTCTTC. Protein sequence: CASSDGAGGYNEQFF.

The rearrangement links TRBV7-8 to TRBJ2-5; TRBD2 matches at 11 bases. The CDR3 consists of 18 residues. V lost 2 bases to trimming and J lost 9 bases; unmatched junction nucleotides: 17. Per the germline V gene, CDR1 is SGHVS and CDR2 is FQNEAQ. Here the CDR3 reads CASSLTVGRLAGGGSQYF. As DNA, the CDR3 is TGTGCCAGCAGCTTAACAGTTGGGCGGCTAGCGGGAGGAGGGTCCCAGTACTTC.

The genes are TRBV28 and TRBJ2-3; 9 positions match TRBD2. Germline assignment: CDR1 MDHEN and CDR2 SYDVKM. Trimming removed 4 bases from V and 6 bases from J; junction bases left unmatched: 14. This CDR3 region has 17 residues. In nucleotides, the CDR3 is TGTGCCAGCAGTTCCACGCTAGCGGGAAAAGGGTATGATACGCAGTATTTT. As protein: CASSSTLAGKGYDTQYF.

The rearrangement links TRBV7-3 to TRBJ2-5, with D perhaps matching TRBD1 (5 bases). Trimming took off 0 bases at V and 5 bases at J, with 10 bases between the two ends. The germline V gene encodes CDR1 SGHTA and CDR2 FQGTGA. The CDR3 is 14 amino acids. CDR3 coding DNA: TGTGCCAGCAGCTTAACGGCAGGGTACGAGACCCAGTACTTC. This translates into CASSLTAGYETQYF.